Below, 30 T cell receptor beta chains from the same sample are listed, as sequenced in a study of cytomegalovirus exposure and HLA in healthy donors. Researchers ran the PCR with 60 Vbeta and 13 Jbeta primers. Only in-frame clones appear in the TCRdb table, and some are missing; sequencing was by immunoSEQ multiplex PCR. Counted here are roughly 120,000 clones, roughly 70% occurring once; the ten biggest clones make up 4.1%. Material for sequencing was PBMCs. Source of these receptors: a woman in her thirties or forties in good health and CMV-seronegative.

V and J are TRBV9 and TRBJ2-6, with 12 bases lining up with TRBD2. This CDR3 contains 18 residues. Per germline, CDR1 SGDLS and CDR2 YYNGEE. The V gene end was trimmed by 3 bases and the J gene end by 1 base; junction bases not matched to a gene: 5. CDR3 in amino acids: CASSDGLAGLSGANVLTF. In nucleotides, the CDR3 is TGTGCCAGCAGCGACGGACTAGCGGGACTTTCTGGGGCCAACGTCCTGACTTTC. The complete variable domain, with remaining parts taken from reference TRBV9 and TRBJ2-6, reads DSGVTQTPKHLITATGQRVTLRCSPRSGDLSVYWYQQSLDQGLQFLIQYYNGEERAKGNILERFSAQQFPDLHSELNLSSLELGDSALYFCASSDGLAGLSGANVLTFGAGSRLTVL.

The chain has TRBV10-3 and TRBJ2-2; 16 bases align to TRBD2. J was trimmed by 3 bases and V by 2 bases; bases with no gene match: 9. Germline V lookup: CDR1 ENHRY, CDR2 SYGVKD. The CDR3 extends over 20 amino acids. DNA of the CDR3: TGTGCCATCAGTGAGCCCCCCGGGACTAGCGGGAGGGCCGACACCGGGGAGCTGTTTTTT. This translates into CAISEPPGTSGRADTGELFF.

This clone has a single count. The chain recombines TRBV2 with TRBJ1-1, with 9 positions matching TRBD1. V gave up 6 bases and J gave up 4 bases; unmatched junction bases: 3. CDR1 and CDR2 from the germline V gene are SNHLY and FYNNEI. CDR3 size: 13 residues. CDR3 in amino acids: CASRTTGGTEAFF. The CDR3 coding sequence is TGTGCCAGCAGAACGACAGGGGGCACTGAAGCTTTCTTT.

J is TRBJ2-1 and V is TRBV7-8; D gene unclear. CDR3 length: 16 residues. The V end was cut by 1 base, the J end by 4 bases, with 14 bases between. The germline V gene encodes CDR1 SGHVS and CDR2 FQNEAQ. CDR3: CASSLVSASRYNEQFF. CDR3 bases: TGTGCCAGCAGCTTAGTTTCGGCTAGTCGGTACAATGAGCAGTTCTTC.

This sequence joins TRBV4-3 and TRBJ1-2, with 9 positions matching TRBD1. Germline trimming cut 0 bases from V and 10 bases from J; bases unmatched to any gene: 15. Looked up from germline, CDR1 is LGHNA and CDR2 is YSLEER. This CDR3 region has 17 residues. The CDR3 sequence is CASSQDWGQGYSMVYTF. In DNA, the CDR3 is TGCGCCAGCAGCCAAGATTGGGGACAGGGCTATTCTATGGTCTACACCTTC.

A few counts support this clone. This sequence joins TRBV6-4 and TRBJ2-3, with 8 bases that match TRBD2. The CDR3 is 16 amino acids. The V segment lost 2 bases and the J segment 1 base; nucleotides outside the gene matches: 5. Germline lookup yields CDR1 MRHNA and CDR2 SNTAGT. CDR3 region: CASSDKSGSGTDTQYF. For the CDR3, the DNA is TGTGCCAGCAGTGACAAGAGCGGGAGCGGCACAGATACGCAGTATTTT.

The V and J genes are TRBV6-6 and TRBJ1-2, with 10 bases that match TRBD1. Germline V lookup: CDR1 MNHNY, CDR2 SVGAGI (reference sequence). Trimming removed 5 bases from V and 7 bases from J; junction bases left unmatched: 7. There are 14 residues in the CDR3. CDR3 residues: CASSQGQGEGGYTF. The CDR3 DNA follows: TGTGCCAGCAGTCAAGGACAGGGGGAAGGTGGCTACACCTTC.

The chain links TRBV28 to TRBJ2-3, with 8 bases aligning to TRBD1. The germline gives CDR1 MDHEN, CDR2 SYDVKM. The CDR3 has 16 residues. V was clipped by 6 bases and J by 4 bases; unmatched bases: 12. The CDR3 coding sequence is TGTGCCAGCAGCATCCATTACGGACAGGGCCCAGATACGCAGTATTTT. This gives the protein CASSIHYGQGPDTQYF.

This clone appeared once. The chain has TRBV29-1 and TRBJ1-2; possible D gene TRBD1, 6 bases. This CDR3 has 12 residues. CDR1 and CDR2 (germline): SQVTM, ANQGSEA. Trimming shortened V by 4 bases and J by 2 bases, and 8 bases separated the two germline ends. CDR3 nucleotides: TGCAGCGTTGCCGGACAGAACTATGGCTACACCTTC. This encodes CSVAGQNYGYTF.

The chain has TRBV9 and TRBJ1-6, with D possibly being TRBD1 (6 bases). The CDR3 spans 15 residues. CDR1 is SGDLS, CDR2 YYNGEE, per germline. Trimming cost V 4 bases and J 10 bases, with 18 bases left between them. Written as DNA, the CDR3 is TGTGCCAGCAGCCCCACCGGGACACCTAACTCACCCCTCCACTTT. Translated: CASSPTGTPNSPLHF.

This clone was observed once. The chain joins TRBV6-4 to TRBJ2-5; D perhaps matches TRBD1 (6 bases). The V end was cut by 2 bases, the J end by 0 bases, with 10 bases between. From germline, CDR1 is MRHNA and CDR2 SNTAGT. The CDR3 runs 15 residues. DNA for the CDR3: TGTGCCAGCAGTGACCGGGACAAGTACCAAGAGACCCAGTACTTC. Amino acids: CASSDRDKYQETQYF.

The count of this clone is one. The CDR3 spells CASSYSLVWDRSEAFF. The CDR3 bases are TGTGCCAGCAGTTACTCGTTGGTTTGGGACAGGTCTGAAGCTTTCTTT. The chain is built from TRBV6-7 and TRBJ1-1; TRBD1 aligns across 8 bases. TRBV6-7 is placed among ORFs of uncertain function. CDR3 length: 16 residues. The J segment lost 6 bases and the V segment lost 0 bases, leaving 9 bases of the junction unmatched.

In this sample, this clone turned up once. CDR3 nucleotides: TGTGCCAGCAGCATCACAGGGTCCCGGGGGGTTCAGTACTTC. Translating gives CASSITGSRGVQYF. The chain links TRBV7-8 to TRBJ2-4, with a weak D call TRBD2 (7 bases). In germline, CDR1 is SGHVS, CDR2 FQNEAQ. The CDR3 length is 14 residues. V lost 5 bases and J 11 bases, leaving 19 bases between the germline ends.

The rearrangement joins TRBV28 to TRBJ1-2; a possible D gene is TRBD1 (5 bases). V dropped 5 bases and J dropped 4 bases, with 17 bases sitting between them. The CDR3 sequence is 15 residues long. CDR1 MDHEN and CDR2 SYDVKM come from the germline V gene. DNA of the CDR3: TGTGCCAGCAGTCTCCCCTTGGGGGGAAGCTATGGCTACACCTTC. This encodes CASSLPLGGSYGYTF.

The chain combines TRBV28 with TRBJ1-5; D remains ambiguous. The V end was cut by 6 bases, the J end by 3 bases, with 15 bases between. The germline V gene encodes CDR1 MDHEN and CDR2 SYDVKM. The CDR3 runs to 15 residues. CDR3 DNA: TGTGCCAGCAGCCTCATAGCCAGCTTCAATCAGCCCCAGCATTTT. Amino acids: CASSLIASFNQPQHF.

This clone turned up a few times. J is TRBJ2-1 and V is TRBV5-1, with D possibly being TRBD2 (6 bases). Trimming took off 5 bases at V and 7 bases at J, with 19 bases between the two ends. This CDR3 is 15 amino acids long. The germline V gene has CDR1 SGHRS and CDR2 YFSETQ. CDR3 protein: CASRDGRGGENEQFF. CDR3 coding DNA: TGCGCCAGCAGGGACGGGAGAGGCGGGGAAAATGAGCAGTTCTTC.

This clone has only a few counts. The chain couples TRBV5-4 to TRBJ2-5, with TRBD2 as a possible D gene (5 bases). Trimming took 3 bases from V and 5 from J, leaving 14 bases between them. The CDR3 sequence is 14 residues long. Germline loops: CDR1 SGHNT, CDR2 YYREEE (reference sequence). Here the CDR3 DNA reads TGTGCCAGCAGCTCAGGTCCCGGCGGGGAGACCCAGTACTTC. Translated: CASSSGPGGETQYF.

The chain joins TRBV19 to TRBJ2-4; D uncertain. CDR3 length: 16 residues. V lost 2 bases, J lost 9 bases, and 20 bases lay in between. In germline, CDR1 is LNHDA, CDR2 SQIVND (reference sequence). In DNA form, the CDR3 reads TGTGCCAGTAGTATACCCCGGGTCAACCGCCAAGTCATTCAGTACTTC. It codes for CASSIPRVNRQVIQYF.

As to this clone: Other DNA sequences of this sample code for an identical CDR3. The rearrangement links TRBV19 to TRBJ2-1; 12 positions agree with TRBD2. After removal of 4 bases from V and 2 bases from J, the junction contained 0 bases not matched to a gene. The CDR3 is 15 residues long. Germline assignment: CDR1 LNHDA and CDR2 SQIVND (reference sequence). CDR3 sequence: CASSTSGRAYNEQFF. The CDR3 DNA reads TGTGCCAGTAGTACTAGCGGGAGGGCCTACAATGAGCAGTTCTTC. Filled out from reference TRBV19 and TRBJ2-1, the complete variable domain reads DGGITQSPKYLFRKEGQNVTLSCEQNLNHDAMYWYRQDPGQGLRLIYYSQIVNDFQKGDIAEGYSVSREKKESFPLTVTSAQKNPTAFYLCASSTSGRAYNEQFFGPGTRLTVL.

The CDR3 sequence is CASSLLGGASTDTQYF. The CDR3 coding sequence is TGTGCCAGCAGTTTATTGGGCGGGGCTAGCACAGATACGCAGTATTTT. The chain combines TRBV28 with TRBJ2-3, with D possibly matching TRBD2 (6 bases). V lost 1 base, J lost 0 bases, and 11 bases lay in between. The germline V gene encodes CDR1 MDHEN and CDR2 SYDVKM. The CDR3 is 16 amino acids.

V usage is TRBV14 and J usage is TRBJ2-7, with D possibly being TRBD1 (6 bases). CDR3 length: 16 amino acids. Germline V gene data show CDR1 as SGHDN and CDR2 as FVKESK. Trimming removed 1 base from V and 7 bases from J, with 20 bases in between. The CDR3 bases are TGTGCCAGCAGCCAAGTCTCCCCAGGAAGAGGGGGTGAGCAGTACTTC. Translation gives CASSQVSPGRGGEQYF. Full variable domain (remainder filled in from reference TRBV14 and TRBJ2-7): EAGVTQFPSHSVIEKGQTVTLRCDPISGHDNLYWYRRVMGKEIKFLLHFVKESKQDESGMPNNRFLAERTGGTYSTLKVQPAELEDSGVYFCASSQVSPGRGGEQYFGPGTRLTVT.

The CDR3 here is CASSSSPNEQFF. The CDR3 bases are TGTGCCAGCAGCTCAAGCCCGAATGAGCAGTTCTTC. This rearrangement joins TRBV4-2 to TRBJ2-1, with no clear D. The CDR3 length is 12 residues. Trimming stripped 5 bases from V and 7 bases from J, with 9 bases between. Germline V CDR1 and CDR2: LGHNA, YNFKEQ.

The V call is TRBV6-4, the J call TRBJ2-3; 7 positions match TRBD1. The V and J ends lost 2 bases and 5 bases, in that order; junction bases with no gene match: 4. CDR1 and CDR2 from the germline V gene are MRHNA and SNTAGT. The CDR3 spans 14 residues. CDR3 region: CASSDRGPGDTQYF. CDR3 bases: TGTGCCAGCAGTGACAGGGGGCCTGGAGATACGCAGTATTTT.

This rearrangement joins TRBV19 to TRBJ2-1, with D perhaps matching TRBD1 (5 bases). Looked up from germline, CDR1 is LNHDA and CDR2 is SQIVND (reference sequence). V dropped 1 base and J dropped 3 bases, with 7 bases sitting between them. This CDR3 region has 14 residues. The CDR3 bases are TGTGCCAGTAGTATAGTGGGGCGCTACAATGAGCAGTTCTTC. Translated, it gives CASSIVGRYNEQFF.

The chain carries TRBV19 and TRBJ2-7, with 14 bases matching TRBD2. The CDR3 covers 14 residues. V dropped 7 bases and J dropped 6; count of bases not matched to a gene: 5. Germline assignment: CDR1 LNHDA and CDR2 SQIVND (reference sequence). The CDR3 spells CASKGLAGVGEQYF. For the CDR3, the DNA is TGTGCCAGTAAGGGACTAGCGGGAGTTGGCGAGCAGTACTTC. Together with reference TRBV19 and TRBJ2-7, the CDR3 gives the full variable domain: DGGITQSPKYLFRKEGQNVTLSCEQNLNHDAMYWYRQDPGQGLRLIYYSQIVNDFQKGDIAEGYSVSREKKESFPLTVTSAQKNPTAFYLCASKGLAGVGEQYFGPGTRLTVT.

This rearrangement joins TRBV19 to TRBJ2-1, with D perhaps matching TRBD2 (6 bases). This CDR3 spans 17 amino acids. CDR1 and CDR2 (germline): LNHDA, SQIVND (reference sequence). Trimming shortened V by 7 bases and J by 8 bases, and 27 bases separated the two germline ends. The CDR3 sequence: CASNPTQTSFYVDEQFF. CDR3 bases: TGTGCCAGTAACCCAACCCAGACTAGTTTCTATGTCGATGAGCAGTTCTTC.

This clone came up a few times. The chain links TRBV2 to TRBJ2-5, with D uncertain. Germline CDR1 is SNHLY and CDR2 is FYNNEI. There are 11 residues in the CDR3. The ends were cut back, 6 bases at V and 5 bases at J, with 7 bases in the middle. The CDR3 spells CASRVGETQYF. The CDR3 DNA reads TGTGCCAGCAGGGTCGGGGAGACCCAGTACTTC. Based on the CDR3 plus reference TRBV2 and TRBJ2-5, the full variable domain is EPEVTQTPSHQVTQMGQEVILRCVPISNHLYFYWYRQILGQKVEFLVSFYNNEISEKSEIFDDQFSVERPDGSNFTLKIRSTKLEDSAMYFCASRVGETQYFGPGTRLLVL.

This clone was picked up a small number of times. J is TRBJ1-4 and V is TRBV5-4, with a possible D match to TRBD1 (5 bases). The CDR3 runs to 15 residues. V lost 4 bases and J 5 bases, leaving 15 bases between the germline ends. Looked up from germline, CDR1 is SGHNT and CDR2 is YYREEE (reference sequence). The CDR3 DNA reads TGTGCCAGCAGCCTCGGGGGGGATGGAAATGAAAAACTGTTTTTT. It is translated as CASSLGGDGNEKLFF.

The chain links TRBV7-2 to TRBJ1-2; D unclear. V lost 5 bases and J lost 3, with 13 bases in between. CDR1 and CDR2 (germline): SGHTA, FQGNSA. CDR3 length: 14 residues. The CDR3 bases are TGTGCCAGCAGCCAAAAGGCGGGCTACTATGGCTACACCTTC. Its protein is CASSQKAGYYGYTF.

This clone has just a few counts. The chain employs TRBV27 and TRBJ2-7, with 9 bases fitting TRBD1. V gave up 2 bases and J gave up 5 bases; unmatched junction bases: 4. The germline V gene encodes CDR1 MNHEY and CDR2 SMNVEV (reference sequence). The CDR3 has 14 amino acids. The CDR3 region has the DNA TGTGCCAGCAGTTTAGGGACAGGGCTCCACGAGCAGTACTTC. This codes for CASSLGTGLHEQYF.